This T cell receptor beta chain was recorded in a study of T cell responses to AZD1222 COVID-19 vaccine (dated by TCRdb to the early 2020s). Context from the whole study: A total of under 250 trial participants underwent TCR sequencing, of whom about 200 had received two doses of AZD1222 and about 25 had received two doses of the MenACWY control vaccine. Trial participants were enrolled into age subgroups of 18-55, 56-69 and 70-plus years, which contained roughly 150, 30 and 60 TCR-sequenced participants, respectively. The paper's findings and limits, for the study overall: The 56-69-year group was small, and its depth increase did not reach significance, likely because of low power. A significant rise in spike-specific TCR breadth and depth was observed after two AZD1222 doses relative to day 0 and relative to MenACWY recipients. Participants were mostly white British and included more females than males, and it was suggested by the authors that clonal diversity may have been underestimated. Nearly half of unique spike-specific TCRs reportedly recognized epitopes outside regions mutated in the B.1.351 and B.1.1.7 variants. CD4 TCRs associated with the vaccine covered the entire spike protein, and the dominant responses were in regions 160-218 and 743-854. Because no samples from the day 14 peak response were available, repertoires could be characterized only after the peak T cell response. Conclusions about previously exposed vaccinees are limited, since just a handful of AZD1222 recipients were seropositive for SARS-CoV-2 at baseline.

The CDR3 regions of human TCRbeta chains were subjected to immunosequencing. The paper's data handling went like this. TCRs in the repertoires were matched against a reference library of SARS-CoV-2-specific TCRs that had been generated with the MIRA antigen-specificity platform. Breadth meant the fraction of unique TCRs that were SARS-CoV-2-associated, whereas depth meant the fraction of total T cells that were SARS-CoV-2-associated. Using the MIRA data, each spike-specific TCR was assigned both to the spike region to which the TCR was reactive and to a CD4 or CD8 class. Log10-transformed breadth and depth values were compared by one-way ANOVA with Sidak's multiple comparisons tests. TCRdb stores this immuneACCESS table with in-frame sequences only. Part of the clones is absent; in the studies checked, under half of the shortfall reflects unresolved V genes, and no reason is known for the rest. The V and J calls and the clone size are those of that table, but D and trimming were determined from the DNA. The sample yields about 66,000 clones; 75% to 95% were counted once. Clones ranked in the top ten supply approximately 6.3% of the sample.

Notes on this clone: Its recognized antigen is unknown. No per-base quality is available; no much larger clone lies one base away.

The V end loses 7 bases and the J end loses 5 bases, and a stretch of 13 bases separates them. Reading from cysteine to phenylalanine, the CDR3 counts 13 amino acids. The entry retains the CDR3 DNA only, 39 bases that are in frame from base 1. The time point label on this specimen signifies: about 28 days (+/-7) after the second vaccine dose. This specimen's treatment or condition label, per the study, means: meningococcal conjugate vaccine given as trial control. Vaccinee samples came from UK trials COV001 and COV002, including a single-blind randomized controlled phase 2/3 trial of AZD1222 (ChAdOx1 nCoV-19) in healthy adults. For TCRbeta chain sequencing, PBMC samples were collected from trial participants at day 0 and at day 28 after the second dose.

This specimen was peripheral blood, taken 28 days after the second dose of the MenACWY control vaccine. The receptor was isolated from an adult who received the MenACWY meningococcal vaccine as a control. This chain joins TRBV12-3 or TRBV12-4 to TRBJ2-3; TRBD2 is perhaps the D gene, given 5 matching bases. The DNA reads as follows: TGTGCCAGCACCCAGCTGGCGGGAGATACGCAGTATTTT. Its protein is CASTQLAGDTQYF.